This T cell receptor beta chain was recorded in a study of identical twins. This CDR3 comprises 14 residues. The V and J ends lost 6 bases and 5 bases respectively, with 14 bases between them. Addition of a universal primer site occurred through template switching, and cDNA carried unique molecular identifiers. TCRdb used MiXCR to reprocess the 5' RACE reads, holding one entry per CDR3 protein. This sample has roughly 720,000 distinct CDR3 sequences, with around a sixth found just once. In addition, the sample was reused for a study of T cells expressing NK-cell markers. That investigation notes: In roughly six donors, dominant NKG2C+ clonotypes were about 1.0-7.5% of CD8+ T cells. What remained unclear was the HCMV specificity of expanded NKG2C+ T cell clones.

Material: PBMCs. The TCR originated in a woman under 30 in good health. V gene TRBV12-3 or TRBV12-4 combines with J gene TRBJ1-5; unclear D gene. The chain's CDR3 is CASSPRTGYQPQHF. As DNA, the CDR3 is TGTGCCAGCAGCCCTCGGACGGGGTATCAGCCCCAGCATTTT.